This TCR beta chain was identified during a study of T-cell memory formation after mild COVID-19 (dated by TCRdb to 2020 to 2022). Describing the broader study: TCR sequence clusters from the two donors were found to be largely donor specific. Two young, previously healthy adult volunteers made up the cohort, one male and one female. In a couple of donors, T-cell clones that expanded and contracted after mild COVID-19 were followed by sequencing TCRalpha and TCRbeta repertoires longitudinally.

On the study overall, not on this receptor specifically: Some responding clones were detected in pre-infection memory, suggesting pre-existing cross-reactive memory T cells joined the SARS-CoV-2 response. From day 15 to 85, contracting clones showed balanced CD4/CD8 phenotypes, whereas a second wave of clones that expanded from day 15 to 37 leaned towards CD4+. Only two mild cases were covered in the study, and larger cohorts including severe cases with pre-infection samples were considered necessary. The second-wave clones that peaked on day 37 were not confirmed to be SARS-CoV-2 specific. Contracting CD4+ clones were located mainly in the CM and EM memory subsets, whereas CD8+ clones were found to be enriched in EMRA.

Concerning this clonotype: There is no known antigen for this receptor. No much larger clonotype is one base removed from it; base qualities were not supplied.

Instrument used: Illumina NovaSeq 6000. TCRalpha and TCRbeta cDNA libraries were built by 5'RACE with constant-segment primers, adding sample barcodes and unique molecular identifiers. RNA was extracted from every sample with Trizol reagent. Amplification of the libraries took two PCR steps, and the second step added a second sample barcode plus Illumina TruSeq adapters. Libraries were sequenced on an Illumina NovaSeq with 2 x 150 bp paired-end reads. The study's processing was this. With migec v1.2.7, reads were demultiplexed and then collapsed into UMI-guided consensus sequences. With mixcr v2.1.11, UMI consensuses were aligned to TRA and TRB V and J templates and assembled into clonotypes. Expanded or contracted clonotypes were those called significant by both edgeR and NoisET, with noise models trained on biological replicates. For edgeR calls, the cutoffs were a false discovery rate-adjusted p below 0.01 and a log2 fold-change threshold of 1. As an exploratory analysis of dynamics, max-normalized trajectories of the 1000 most abundant clonotypes were examined by PCA with hierarchical clustering. Separately sequenced CD4+ and CD8+ repertoires were used to assign a CD4 or CD8 phenotype to each responding clone. Starting from the raw public reads, TCRdb applied fastp trimming at Q25, assembled clones with MiXCR and retained in-frame beta chains. Entries that share a CDR3 protein sequence are merged under the most common genes and DNA. TCRdb, not the original authors, processed these V and J calls. Here the sample has about 270,000 distinct CDR3 sequences; around 16% occur a single time. The top ten hold more than 20% of the sample.

Ficoll-Paque density gradient centrifugation was used to isolate PBMCs. The sequence derives from a man aged 18 to 30 who had mild COVID-19 (a few samples of this study predate the infection). The sample titles of this study are shuffled in the database, so cell type and time point are left out; the donor was told from shared clones. Source material: PBMCs or a T cell subset sorted from them (not recorded which).

The encoded CDR3 is CASSVDLGSEKLFF. The DNA sequence is TGTGCCAGCAGCGTCGATTTAGGTAGTGAAAAACTGTTTTTT. The sequence joins TRBV9 to TRBJ1-4; the D gene is unclear. From the germline V gene, CDR1 is SGDLS and CDR2 is YYNGEE. The CDR3 contains 14 residues, cysteine and phenylalanine counted. The retained sequence is limited to the CDR3, 42 bases, with the frame set at the first base. A distance of 12 bases separates the germline ends of V and J, which lose 2 bases and 7 bases respectively.